These 23 T cell receptor beta chains were all obtained from the same sample, sequenced in a study of patients and donors after allogeneic stem cell transplantation. TCRdb fed the RT-PCR reads into MiXCR, producing one record per CDR3 protein. The repertoire holds 150,000 to 200,000 distinct CDR3 sequences, with 40% to 45% as singletons. Material: blood, either unsorted or a sorted T cell fraction (not recorded which). The receptors were sampled from a human donor who was either an allogeneic HSCT recipient or a stem cell or donor lymphocyte infusion donor (not recorded which). It is not recorded whose cells these are; they may come from a transplant donor.

The chain employs TRBV12-3 or TRBV12-4 and TRBJ2-1; D is unresolved. Trimming removed 1 base at V and 2 bases at J, with 9 bases between. This CDR3 region has 15 residues. The CDR3 loop reads CASSLVAATYNEQFF. The CDR3 DNA reads as TGTGCCAGCAGTTTAGTTGCGGCTACCTACAATGAGCAGTTCTTC.

V is TRBV29-1 and J is TRBJ2-7; TRBD2 agrees at 9 bases. Looked up from germline, CDR1 is SQVTM and CDR2 is ANQGSEA. The CDR3 is 15 amino acids. V trimming: 0 bases; J trimming: 4 bases; junction bases outside the gene matches: 7. CDR3 amino acids: CSVEEGTSSSYEQYF. The CDR3 bases are TGCAGCGTTGAAGAAGGGACTAGCAGTTCTTACGAGCAGTACTTC.

Only one count was recorded for this clonotype. The chain has TRBV29-1 and TRBJ1-5; maybe TRBD1 (6 bases). V was pared by 3 bases and J by 4 bases, with 10 bases between. Per the germline V gene, CDR1 is SQVTM and CDR2 is ANQGSEA. CDR3 length: 13 residues. The CDR3 protein is CSVEGGPNQPQHF. CDR3 sequence (DNA): TGCAGCGTTGAGGGGGGCCCTAATCAGCCCCAGCATTTT.

The chain is built from TRBV5-1 and TRBJ1-1; D may be TRBD1 (5 bases). From germline, CDR1 is SGHRS and CDR2 YFSETQ. Trimming removed 0 bases at V and 1 base at J, with 13 bases between. This CDR3 comprises 16 residues. CDR3 bases: TGCGCCAGCAGCTTGGCCGAGGCAGGGACGAACACTGAAGCTTTCTTT. Amino acid sequence: CASSLAEAGTNTEAFF.

The chain carries TRBV7-3 and TRBJ2-2, with 7 bases matching TRBD1. This CDR3 has 13 amino acids. Unmatched junction bases numbered 2, after V lost 5 bases and J lost 5 bases. CDR1 is SGHTA, CDR2 FQGTGA, per germline. The CDR3 bases are TGTGCCAGCAGCACACAGGGGACCGGGGAGCTGTTTTTT. This encodes CASSTQGTGELFF.

V usage is TRBV27 and J usage is TRBJ1-2; TRBD1 aligns across 9 bases. Looked up from germline, CDR1 is MNHEY and CDR2 is SMNVEV (reference sequence). Trimming at V came to 6 bases and at J to 4 bases, leaving 6 bases not matched to a gene. The CDR3 loop spans 14 amino acids. As DNA, the CDR3 is TGTGCCAGCAGCACAGGGGGCGCCTCCTATGGCTACACCTTC. This codes for CASSTGGASYGYTF.

This clonotype has a handful of counts. The chain combines TRBV6-6 with TRBJ1-1; D is uncertain. V was pared by 2 bases and J by 2 bases, with 9 bases between. From germline, CDR1 is MNHNY and CDR2 SVGAGI (reference sequence). The CDR3 loop spans 14 amino acids. The CDR3 DNA follows: TGTGCCAGCAGTTACATGGAAAAAAACACTGAAGCTTTCTTT. Its translation is CASSYMEKNTEAFF.

Comments on this clonotype: Since the CDR3 does not end with the conserved phenylalanine or tryptophan, this likely comes from a read error. The chain carries TRBV7-2 and TRBJ2-5; D call uncertain. The CDR3 is made up of 12 amino acids. Trimming took 2 bases from V and 8 from J, leaving 9 bases between them. Germline assignment: CDR1 SGHTA and CDR2 FQGNSA. The CDR3 loop reads CASSLNSQTQYS. Written as DNA, the CDR3 is TGTGCCAGCAGCTTAAACAGTCAAACCCAGTACTCC.

This chain uses TRBV6-5 with TRBJ2-7; 13 bases map to TRBD2. This CDR3 is built from 16 residues. The germline CDR1 and CDR2 sequences are MNHEY and SVGAGI. V trimming: 5 bases; J trimming: 1 base; junction bases outside the gene matches: 5. CDR3 sequence (DNA): TGTGCCAGCAGTCGGACTAGCGGGGGACCTTCCTACGAGCAGTACTTC. Residues: CASSRTSGGPSYEQYF.

V gene TRBV13 combines with J gene TRBJ2-7; TRBD1 or TRBD2 may be the D gene (5 bases each). The CDR3 is 15 residues long. Germline V gene sequence: CDR1 PRHDT, CDR2 FYEKMQ (reference sequence). V lost 5 bases, J lost 5 bases, and 19 bases lay in between. In DNA, the CDR3 is TGTGCCAGCAGCATCCACGAGGGGAGCACCAACGAGCAGTACTTC. Protein product: CASSIHEGSTNEQYF.

The chain has TRBV11-2 and TRBJ2-5; D is perhaps TRBD2 (5 bases). Germline values: CDR1 SGHAT, CDR2 FQNNGV. This CDR3 has 15 amino acids. V was clipped by 5 bases and J by 5 bases, with 18 bases between them. CDR3 sequence: CASSAPGYPGETQYF. CDR3 in DNA: TGTGCCAGCAGCGCACCGGGATACCCTGGGGAGACCCAGTACTTC.

In its sample, this clonotype was seen a few times. The chain carries TRBV4-3 and TRBJ1-4; D remains ambiguous. Trimming shortened V by 3 bases and J by 5 bases, and 22 bases separated the two germline ends. From germline, CDR1 is LGHNA and CDR2 YSLEER. This CDR3 has 18 amino acids. The CDR3 loop is CASSQDLTPGSRNEKLFF. DNA of the CDR3: TGCGCCAGCAGCCAGGACTTAACCCCGGGGAGCAGGAATGAAAAACTGTTTTTT.

This clonotype has just a few counts. The gene calls are TRBV4-1 and TRBJ1-4, with D tentatively TRBD1 (6 bases). Germline-derived CDR1 and CDR2 are MGHRA and YSYEKL. V lost 4 bases and J lost 0, with 12 bases in between. This CDR3 has 16 residues. CDR3 DNA: TGCGCCAGCAGCCCAACAGGGCCCGCAACTAATGAAAAACTGTTTTTT. Protein: CASSPTGPATNEKLFF.

The chain recombines TRBV20-1 with TRBJ2-2; 7 nucleotides line up with TRBD1. Losses at the gene ends were 3 bases for V and 6 bases for J; bases not matched to a gene: 7. CDR1 is DFQATT, CDR2 SNEGSKA, per germline (reference sequence). The CDR3 runs 14 residues. The CDR3 loop is CSARTGLYSGELFF. The CDR3, as DNA: TGCAGTGCTAGGACAGGGTTGTATTCCGGGGAGCTGTTTTTT.

This clonotype was counted between two and nine times. The chain couples TRBV29-1 to TRBJ2-1, with D perhaps being TRBD1 or TRBD2 (5 bases each). The CDR3 extends over 14 amino acids. V was cut by 7 bases and J by 0 bases, with 13 bases left in between. Germline values: CDR1 SQVTM, CDR2 ANQGSEA. In DNA, the CDR3 is TGCAGCGCCCCGGGACGCATCTCCTACAATGAGCAGTTCTTC. It yields the protein CSAPGRISYNEQFF.

The rearrangement uses TRBV7-9 and TRBJ2-7; 9 bases are shared with TRBD2. CDR3 length equals 14 residues. Trimming cost V 1 base and J 3 bases; bases outside gene matches: 1. Germline values: CDR1 SEHNR, CDR2 FQNEAQ (reference sequence). The CDR3 region has the DNA TGTGCCAGCAGCTTAGTACTAGCGGGCTACGAGCAGTACTTC. It encodes CASSLVLAGYEQYF.

The V gene is TRBV7-9, the J gene TRBJ1-2; no clear D. The V and J ends lost 2 bases and 7 bases respectively, with 11 bases between them. The germline V gene has CDR1 SEHNR and CDR2 FQNEAQ (reference sequence). CDR3 size: 13 residues. The CDR3 DNA sequence: TGTGCCAGCAGCTTATCGCAGAGGGCTGGCTACACCTTC. As protein: CASSLSQRAGYTF.

There are a few counts of this clonotype. This chain connects TRBV21-1 to TRBJ2-3; the table gives TRBD2 as D, unverified against the DNA. TRBV21-1 corresponds to a pseudogene. CDR3 size: 15 residues. Written as DNA, the CDR3 is TGTGCCAAGGTCGGGGAGCGGCCCAGCACAGATACGCAGTATTTT. Protein sequence: CAKVGERPSTDTQYF.

The chain couples TRBV4-3 to TRBJ1-2; TRBD1 is a possible D gene (6 bases). Per germline, CDR1 LGHNA and CDR2 YSLEER. The CDR3 consists of 15 residues. The V gene lost 4 bases and the J gene lost 2 bases, with 14 bases spanning the gap. CDR3 nucleotide sequence: TGCGCCAGCAGCCCGAGGGGGAGCGTCAACTATGGCTACACCTTC. The encoded protein is CASSPRGSVNYGYTF.

CDR3 nucleotide sequence: TGCAGTGCTCGCGACAGGAGTTATGGCTACACCTTC. It translates to CSARDRSYGYTF. The rearrangement joins TRBV20-1 to TRBJ1-2, with D perhaps matching TRBD1 (6 bases). The V gene's germline CDR1 is DFQATT and CDR2 SNEGSKA (reference sequence). Trimming left V 5 bases short and J 5 bases short, with 12 bases between. There are 12 residues in the CDR3.

This clonotype was observed a handful of times. J is TRBJ1-1 and V is TRBV7-9, with 11 bases aligning to TRBD1. CDR3 length equals 16 residues. Trimming cost V 6 bases and J 8 bases; bases outside gene matches: 14. The germline V gene encodes CDR1 SEHNR and CDR2 FQNEAQ (reference sequence). CDR3 DNA sequence: TGTGCCAGCAGGCGCGAGACGGGACAGGGGGACCGCGAAGCTTTCTTT. Protein: CASRRETGQGDREAFF. Full variable domain (remainder filled in from reference TRBV7-9 and TRBJ1-1): DTGVSQNPRHKITKRGQNVTFRCDPISEHNRLYWYRQTLGQGPEFLTYFQNEAQLEKSRLLSDRFSAERPKGSFSTLEIQRTEQGDSAMYLCASRRETGQGDREAFFGQGTRLTVV.

V usage is TRBV6-2 or TRBV6-3 and J usage is TRBJ2-7, with 12 bases lining up with TRBD2. The germline V gene has CDR1 MNHEY and CDR2 SVGEGT. Trimming at V came to 7 bases and at J to 6 bases, leaving 10 bases not matched to a gene. CDR3 length equals 15 residues. The CDR3 reads CASTYGLAGGFEQYF. As DNA, the CDR3 is TGTGCCAGCACCTACGGCCTAGCGGGAGGGTTCGAGCAGTACTTC.

This clonotype was seen only a few times. The J gene is TRBJ1-1, the V gene TRBV5-1; TRBD1 matches at 7 bases. V shed 3 bases, J shed 2 bases, and the junction held 4 bases outside the gene matches. Looked up from germline, CDR1 is SGHRS and CDR2 is YFSETQ. This CDR3 is 14 amino acids long. In nucleotides, the CDR3 is TGCGCCAGCAGCTGGGACAGTTCTAACACTGAAGCTTTCTTT. Its protein is CASSWDSSNTEAFF. Based on the CDR3 plus reference TRBV5-1 and TRBJ1-1, the full variable domain is KAGVTQTPRYLIKTRGQQVTLSCSPISGHRSVSWYQQTPGQGLQFLFEYFSETQRNKGNFPGRFSGRQFSNSRSEMNVSTLELGDSALYLCASSWDSSNTEAFFGQGTRLTVV.